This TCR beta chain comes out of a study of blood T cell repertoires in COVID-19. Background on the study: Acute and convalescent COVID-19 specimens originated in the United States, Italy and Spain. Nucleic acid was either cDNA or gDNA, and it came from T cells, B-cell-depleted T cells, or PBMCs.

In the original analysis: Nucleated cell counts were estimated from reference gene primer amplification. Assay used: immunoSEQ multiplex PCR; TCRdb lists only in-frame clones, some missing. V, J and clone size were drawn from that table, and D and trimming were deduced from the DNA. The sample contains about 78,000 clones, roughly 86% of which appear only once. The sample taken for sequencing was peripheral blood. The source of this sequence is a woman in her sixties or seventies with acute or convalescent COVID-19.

CDR3 in DNA: TGTGCCAGCAGCTCCGGGACAGGGGTAGGGACTGAAGCTTTCTTT. This gives the protein CASSSGTGVGTEAFF. The chain links TRBV5-8 to TRBJ1-1, with 10 bases that match TRBD1. The CDR3 covers 15 residues. Losses at the gene ends were 3 bases for V and 5 bases for J; bases not matched to a gene: 7. Germline V gene lookup returns CDR1 SGHTS and CDR2 YDEGEE.